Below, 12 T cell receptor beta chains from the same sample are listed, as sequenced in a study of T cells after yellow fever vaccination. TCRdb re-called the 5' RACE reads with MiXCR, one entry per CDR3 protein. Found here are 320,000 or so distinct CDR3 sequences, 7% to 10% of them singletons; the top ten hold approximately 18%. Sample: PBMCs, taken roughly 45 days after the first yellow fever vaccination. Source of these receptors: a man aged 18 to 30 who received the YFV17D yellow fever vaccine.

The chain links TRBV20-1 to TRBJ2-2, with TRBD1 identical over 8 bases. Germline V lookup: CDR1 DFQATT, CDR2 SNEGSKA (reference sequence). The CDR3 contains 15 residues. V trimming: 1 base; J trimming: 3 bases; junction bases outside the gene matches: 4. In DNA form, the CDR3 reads TGCAGTGCTAGAGCGTCAGGGGGCCACACCGGGGAGCTGTTTTTT. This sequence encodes CSARASGGHTGELFF.

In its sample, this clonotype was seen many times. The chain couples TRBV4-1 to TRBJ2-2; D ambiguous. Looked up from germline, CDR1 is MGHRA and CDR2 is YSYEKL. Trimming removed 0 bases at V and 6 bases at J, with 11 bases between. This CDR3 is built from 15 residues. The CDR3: CASSQDSGGAGELFF. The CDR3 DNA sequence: TGCGCCAGCAGCCAAGACAGTGGTGGGGCCGGGGAGCTGTTTTTT.

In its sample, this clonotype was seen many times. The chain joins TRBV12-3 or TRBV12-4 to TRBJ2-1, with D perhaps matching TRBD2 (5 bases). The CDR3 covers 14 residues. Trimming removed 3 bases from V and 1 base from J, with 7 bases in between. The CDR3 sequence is CASSFRGSYNEQFF. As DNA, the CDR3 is TGTGCCAGCAGTTTTAGAGGGTCCTACAATGAGCAGTTCTTC.

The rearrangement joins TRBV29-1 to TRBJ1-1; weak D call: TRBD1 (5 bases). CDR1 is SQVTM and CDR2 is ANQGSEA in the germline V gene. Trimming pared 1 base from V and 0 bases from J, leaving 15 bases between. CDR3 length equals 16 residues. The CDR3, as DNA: TGCAGCGTTGAAGCGGGGGACGGTTTTATGAACACTGAAGCTTTCTTT. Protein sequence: CSVEAGDGFMNTEAFF.

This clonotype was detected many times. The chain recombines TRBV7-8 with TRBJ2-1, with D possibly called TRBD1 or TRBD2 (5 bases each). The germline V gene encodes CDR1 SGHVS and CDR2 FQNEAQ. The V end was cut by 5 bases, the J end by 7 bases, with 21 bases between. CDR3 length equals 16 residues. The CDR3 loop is CASSLIRGAIGNEQFF. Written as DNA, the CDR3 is TGTGCCAGCAGCCTTATTCGAGGGGCAATAGGTAATGAGCAGTTCTTC.

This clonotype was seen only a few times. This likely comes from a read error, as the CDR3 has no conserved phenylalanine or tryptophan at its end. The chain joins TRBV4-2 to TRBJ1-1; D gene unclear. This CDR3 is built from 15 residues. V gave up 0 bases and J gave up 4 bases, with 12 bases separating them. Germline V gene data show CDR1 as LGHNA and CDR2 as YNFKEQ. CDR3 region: CASSQEVWLPTEAFL. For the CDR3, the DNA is TGTGCCAGCAGCCAAGAAGTCTGGTTGCCCACTGAAGCTTTCCTT.

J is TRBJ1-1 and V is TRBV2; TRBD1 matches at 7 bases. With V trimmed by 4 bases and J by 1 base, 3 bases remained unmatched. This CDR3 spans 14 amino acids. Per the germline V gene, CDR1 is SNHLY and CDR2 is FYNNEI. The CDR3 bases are TGTGCCAGCAGTGTCGAGGGGGCGAACACTGAAGCTTTCTTT. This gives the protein CASSVEGANTEAFF.

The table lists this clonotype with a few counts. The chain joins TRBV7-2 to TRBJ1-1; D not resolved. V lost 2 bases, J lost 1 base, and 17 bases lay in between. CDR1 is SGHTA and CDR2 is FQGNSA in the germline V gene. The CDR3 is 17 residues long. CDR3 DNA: TGTGCCAGCAGCTTACAACCGTACTTAACACAGAACACTGAAGCTTTCTTT. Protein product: CASSLQPYLTQNTEAFF.

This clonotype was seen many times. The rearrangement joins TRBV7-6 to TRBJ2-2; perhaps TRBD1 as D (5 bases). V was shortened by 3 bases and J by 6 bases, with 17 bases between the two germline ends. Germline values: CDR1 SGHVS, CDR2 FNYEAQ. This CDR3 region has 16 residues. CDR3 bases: TGTGCCAGCAGCTTTGCTGTGGTAGGGGCGCCCGGGGAGCTGTTTTTT. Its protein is CASSFAVVGAPGELFF.

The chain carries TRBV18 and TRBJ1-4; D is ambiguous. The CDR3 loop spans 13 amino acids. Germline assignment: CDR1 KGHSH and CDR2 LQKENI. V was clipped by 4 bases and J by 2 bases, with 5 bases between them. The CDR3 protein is CASSRSTNEKLFF. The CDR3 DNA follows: TGTGCCAGCTCACGCTCCACTAATGAAAAACTGTTTTTT.

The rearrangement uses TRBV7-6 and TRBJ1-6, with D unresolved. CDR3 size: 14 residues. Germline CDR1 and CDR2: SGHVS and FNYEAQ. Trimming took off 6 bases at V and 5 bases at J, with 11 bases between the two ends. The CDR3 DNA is TGTGCCAGCAGTTTGAGGGTGGATAATTCACCCCTCCACTTT. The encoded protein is CASSLRVDNSPLHF.

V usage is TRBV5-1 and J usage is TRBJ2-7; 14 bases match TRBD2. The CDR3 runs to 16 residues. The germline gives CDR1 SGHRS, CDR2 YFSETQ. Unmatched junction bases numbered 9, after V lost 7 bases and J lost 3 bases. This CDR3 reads CASEPGLAGEYYEQYV. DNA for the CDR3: TGCGCCAGCGAGCCGGGACTAGCGGGGGAATACTACGAGCAGTACGTC.